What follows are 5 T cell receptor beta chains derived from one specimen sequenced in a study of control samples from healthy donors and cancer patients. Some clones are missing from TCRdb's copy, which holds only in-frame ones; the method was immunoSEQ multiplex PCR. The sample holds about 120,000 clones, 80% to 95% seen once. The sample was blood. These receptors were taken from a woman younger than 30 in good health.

CDR3 sequence: CASSLTGAMNTGELFF. The CDR3 region has the DNA TGTGCCAGCAGCTTAACCGGGGCAATGAACACCGGGGAGCTGTTTTTT. The rearrangement uses TRBV7-3 and TRBJ2-2; D might be TRBD1 or TRBD2, each matching 5 bases. Trimming cost V 0 bases and J 1 base, with 9 bases left between them. The V gene's germline CDR1 is SGHTA and CDR2 FQGTGA. CDR3 length: 16 residues.

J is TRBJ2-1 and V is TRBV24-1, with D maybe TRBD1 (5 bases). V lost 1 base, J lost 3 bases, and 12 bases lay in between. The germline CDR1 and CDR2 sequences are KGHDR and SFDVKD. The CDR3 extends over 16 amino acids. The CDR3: CATSDLERQHYNEQFF. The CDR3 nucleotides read TGTGCCACCAGTGATTTAGAACGACAGCACTACAATGAGCAGTTCTTC.

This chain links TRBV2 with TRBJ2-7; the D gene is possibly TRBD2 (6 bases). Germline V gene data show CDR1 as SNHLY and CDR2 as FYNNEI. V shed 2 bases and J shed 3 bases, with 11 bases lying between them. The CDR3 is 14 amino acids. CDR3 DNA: TGTGCCAGCAGTGAATTGGAGGGGTACTACGAGCAGTACTTC. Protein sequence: CASSELEGYYEQYF. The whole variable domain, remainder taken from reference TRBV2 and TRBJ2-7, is EPEVTQTPSHQVTQMGQEVILRCVPISNHLYFYWYRQILGQKVEFLVSFYNNEISEKSEIFDDQFSVERPDGSNFTLKIRSTKLEDSAMYFCASSELEGYYEQYFGPGTRLTVT.

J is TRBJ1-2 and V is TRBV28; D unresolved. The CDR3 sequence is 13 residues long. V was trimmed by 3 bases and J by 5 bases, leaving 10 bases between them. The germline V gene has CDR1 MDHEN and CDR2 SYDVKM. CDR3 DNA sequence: TGTGCCAGCAGTTTGTTAAGGGAATATGGCTACACCTTC. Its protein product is CASSLLREYGYTF.

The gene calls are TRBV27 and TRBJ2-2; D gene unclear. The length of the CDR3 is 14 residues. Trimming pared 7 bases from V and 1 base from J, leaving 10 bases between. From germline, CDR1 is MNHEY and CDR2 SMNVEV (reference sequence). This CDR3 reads CASMMEKNTGELFF. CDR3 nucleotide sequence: TGTGCCAGCATGATGGAAAAGAACACCGGGGAGCTGTTTTTT.